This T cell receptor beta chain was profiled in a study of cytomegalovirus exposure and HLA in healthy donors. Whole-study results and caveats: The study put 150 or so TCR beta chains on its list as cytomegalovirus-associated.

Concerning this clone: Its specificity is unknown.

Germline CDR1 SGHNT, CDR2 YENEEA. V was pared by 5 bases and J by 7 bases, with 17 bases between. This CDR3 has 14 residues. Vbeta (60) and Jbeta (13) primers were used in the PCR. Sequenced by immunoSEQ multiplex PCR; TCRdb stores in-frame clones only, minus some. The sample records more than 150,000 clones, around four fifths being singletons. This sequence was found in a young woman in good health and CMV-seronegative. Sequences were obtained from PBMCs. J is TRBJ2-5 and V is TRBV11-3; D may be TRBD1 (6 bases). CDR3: CASSKYREIGTQYF. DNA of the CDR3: TGTGCCAGCAGCAAATACAGGGAGATCGGGACCCAGTACTTC.